The clone carrying this T cell receptor beta chain was detected a few times. Its matching antigen is unknown. The entry originates in a study of cytotoxic CD8 clonotypes in ibrutinib-treated CLL. The CDR3 consists of 14 residues. CDR1 is SGHTS, CDR2 YDEGEE, per germline. V was trimmed by 3 bases and J by 3 bases, leaving 13 bases between them. Study observations and caveats: Against age-matched healthy donors, baseline clonality ran higher and tracked circulating CD8+ T-cell counts.

Using immunoSEQ multiplex PCR, the repertoire was profiled, and TCRdb retains in-frame clones only, with some absent. The sample carries some 200,000 clones, over 65% recorded once. The chain employs TRBV5-8 and TRBJ2-7, with D possibly matching TRBD1 (6 bases). The receptor's source is a human donor with chronic lymphocytic leukemia. The specimen comprised PBMCs, sampled after 12 months of ibrutinib treatment. CDR3 sequence reads: CASSYPDRLYEQYF. As DNA, the CDR3 is TGTGCCAGCAGCTACCCGGACAGACTCTACGAGCAGTACTTC.